A selection of T cell receptor beta chains follows, all from one sample in a study of beta chain features in type 1 diabetes. The protocol was immunoSEQ multiplex PCR, while the TCRdb copy is restricted to in-frame clones and leaves out a portion. The data hold about 220,000 clones, with about 11% observed a single time. The sequenced material came from central memory CD4+ T cells from blood. The receptors come from a young man in good health. CDR3s include the opening cysteine and the closing phenylalanine or tryptophan.

v_call cdr3_aa
TRBV9 CASSSPTGADQPQHF
TRBV15 CATSGGHSTNEKLFF
TRBV29-1 CSVDRDYGYTF
TRBV6-6 CASSSHMGAEEAFF
TRBV6-5 CASTGTVVNEQYF
TRBV30 CAWSVRRASGTNEQFF
TRBV5-1 CASSRENTGELFF
TRBV18 CASSATLVSAYNEQFF
TRBV16 CASSLSLAGGPSTGPFF
TRBV7-2 CASSLVTGVASRSLYEQYF
TRBV7-8 CASSLLSETEAFF
TRBV30 CAWSPGRQMTDTQYF
TRBV4-3 CASSQDNRGKLFF
TRBV2 CAGSGVADTQYF
TRBV7-2 CASSRDRSEQYF
TRBV5-6 CASSLMSYEQFF
TRBV30 CAWSRTSGRLGEQFF
TRBV2 CASSAGLAGERETQYF
TRBV7-2 CASSRTGGDYNEQFF
TRBV7-9 CASSSGTSGRVYNEQFF
TRBV5-1 CASSTGYGYTF
TRBV29-1 CSVRGQSTDTQYF
TRBV5-6 CASSARLAGGLETQYF
TRBV13 CASSLGPGQGGDIQYF
TRBV9 CASRPLGGVGETQYF
TRBV29-1 CSGLGLAGVNEQFF